These T cell receptor beta chains were read from a single sample in a study of blood T cell repertoires in COVID-19. The assay was immunoSEQ multiplex PCR, and TCRdb's table has in-frame clones only and misses some. Of roughly 290,000 clones listed, about 89% were seen once; the top ten hold roughly an eighth. Sequenced material: peripheral blood. These TCRs come from a woman in her sixties or seventies with acute or convalescent COVID-19. Both conserved end residues are part of each CDR3. A D gene is named only where the DNA matches it firmly. A row's size may be missing; if present it is once, few, many or a size class.

abundance	j_gene	v_gene	d_gene	CDR3aa	CDR3nt
.	TRBJ2-7	TRBV21-1	.	CASSKAGLYEQYF	TGTGCCAGCAGCAAAGCGGGACTCTACGAGCAGTACTTC
.	TRBJ1-2	TRBV19	.	CASSTRDFYGYTF	TGTGCCAGTAGTACCCGGGATTTCTATGGCTACACCTTC
few	TRBJ1-2	TRBV30	.	CACQQGDYGYTF	TGTGCCTGCCAACAGGGAGACTATGGCTACACCTTC
.	TRBJ2-3	TRBV5-1	.	CASSPVGDTQYF	TGCGCCAGCAGTCCTGTCGGAGATACGCAGTATTTT
once	TRBJ1-1	TRBV14	.	CASSQEARARVAGAMNTEAFF	TGTGCCAGCAGCCAAGAAGCAAGAGCCAGGGTGGCGGGGGCGATGAACACTGAAGCTTTCTTT
.	TRBJ2-7	TRBV9	TRBD1	CASSIGQGRGYEQYF	TGTGCCAGCAGTATAGGACAGGGGAGGGGATACGAGCAGTACTTC
.	TRBJ2-3	TRBV7-2	.	CASSSEGVASTDTQYF	TGTGCCAGCAGCTCCGAGGGGGTGGCTAGCACAGATACGCAGTATTTT
few	TRBJ2-3	TRBV7-8	TRBD2	CASSSGTSGMGTDTQYF	TGTGCCAGCAGCTCGGGGACTAGCGGGATGGGTACAGATACGCAGTATTTT
.	TRBJ1-6	TRBV28	TRBD1	CASSLTGVMNSPLHF	TGTGCCAGCAGTTTGACAGGGGTAATGAATTCACCCCTCCACTTT
.	TRBJ2-5	TRBV5-4	TRBD2	CASSPGGLDSRKTQYF	TGTGCCAGCAGCCCGGGTGGACTAGACAGTAGGAAGACCCAGTACTTC